The next 28 T cell receptor beta chains were all read from a single sample in a study of lymphopenia after photon versus proton radiotherapy. Method: immunoSEQ multiplex PCR; TCRdb's copy keeps in-frame clones and lacks some. This table has tens of thousands of clones, more than 75% appearing once. The sequencing used peripheral blood, collected from a patient treated with proton-based radiotherapy. Receptors originate from a man older than 75 with esophageal cancer.

The V call is TRBV7-9, the J call TRBJ1-3, with D unresolved. CDR3 length: 17 residues. V shed 1 base and J shed 3 bases, with 16 bases lying between them. The germline gives CDR1 SEHNR, CDR2 FQNEAQ (reference sequence). Here the CDR3 reads CASSLVGAGRRGNTIYF. In nucleotides, the CDR3 is TGTGCCAGCAGCTTAGTTGGTGCCGGCCGGCGTGGAAACACCATATATTTT.

This clone occurred a few times. The chain combines TRBV7-2 with TRBJ1-1; 7 bases line up with TRBD1. This CDR3 spans 14 amino acids. The germline V gene encodes CDR1 SGHTA and CDR2 FQGNSA. The V gene end was trimmed by 2 bases and the J gene end by 3 bases; junction bases not matched to a gene: 3. CDR3 sequence (DNA): TGTGCCAGCAGCTTACAGGGGGAACACACTGAAGCTTTCTTT. Its protein product is CASSLQGEHTEAFF.

The chain combines TRBV11-3 with TRBJ2-2, with a possible D match to TRBD1 (6 bases). The germline V and J ends were trimmed by 1 base and 4 bases, with 13 bases remaining between them. The CDR3 is 16 residues long. Germline assignment: CDR1 SGHNT and CDR2 YENEEA. The CDR3 here is CASSLGGQSSTGELFF. CDR3 in DNA: TGTGCCAGCAGCTTAGGCGGACAGTCCTCCACCGGGGAGCTGTTTTTT. The full variable domain, completed using reference TRBV11-3 and TRBJ2-2, is EAGVVQSPRYKIIEKKQPVAFWCNPISGHNTLYWYLQNLGQGPELLIRYENEEAVDDSQLPKDRFSAERLKGVDSTLKIQPAELGDSAVYLCASSLGGQSSTGELFFGEGSRLTVL.

The rearrangement links TRBV10-3 to TRBJ1-4; 7 positions agree with TRBD1. Germline assignment: CDR1 ENHRY and CDR2 SYGVKD. V shed 2 bases and J 7 bases; nucleotides not matched to a gene: 13. This CDR3 is built from 17 residues. The CDR3 loop reads CAISEGGGVYQSEKLFF. CDR3 nucleotides: TGTGCCATCAGTGAGGGAGGGGGCGTTTATCAGAGTGAAAAACTGTTTTTT.

The chain is built from TRBV7-9 and TRBJ2-1; 9 nucleotides line up with TRBD2. The CDR3 covers 15 residues. Germline loops: CDR1 SEHNR, CDR2 FQNEAQ (reference sequence). Trimming at V came to 1 base and at J to 7 bases, leaving 5 bases not matched to a gene. CDR3 amino acids: CASSLGLSGSNEQFF. CDR3 DNA: TGTGCCAGCAGCTTAGGCCTTAGCGGGAGTAATGAGCAGTTCTTC.

This chain uses TRBV29-1 with TRBJ2-1, with D possibly matching TRBD2 (6 bases). The CDR3 has 11 amino acids. The germline V and J ends were trimmed by 4 bases and 9 bases, with 10 bases remaining between them. The germline V gene encodes CDR1 SQVTM and CDR2 ANQGSEA. CDR3 amino acids: CSVGGGSEQFF. CDR3 bases: TGCAGCGTTGGAGGAGGGTCTGAGCAGTTCTTC.

The rearrangement uses TRBV30 and TRBJ2-5; D gene uncertain. The V gene lost 6 bases and the J gene lost 5 bases, with 7 bases spanning the gap. This CDR3 has 10 residues. The germline V gene has CDR1 GTSNPN and CDR2 SVGIG (reference sequence). The CDR3 DNA follows: TGTGCCTGTGGAATGGAGACCCAGTACTTC. Its protein product is CACGMETQYF.

The rearrangement links TRBV15 to TRBJ2-5; D may be TRBD2 (5 bases). The CDR3 contains 14 residues. Germline V CDR1 and CDR2: LNHNV, YYDKDF (reference sequence). The V and J ends lost 4 bases and 5 bases respectively, with 14 bases between them. The CDR3 region has the DNA TGTGCCACCAGCACACCGACAACTAGGGAGACCCAGTACTTC. Translating it yields CATSTPTTRETQYF.

The gene calls are TRBV2 and TRBJ2-5; 9 positions agree with TRBD1. J lost 4 bases, V lost 3 bases, and 9 bases had no gene match. CDR3 length equals 16 residues. Germline CDR1 is SNHLY and CDR2 is FYNNEI. The CDR3 is CASSELGQGVGETQYF. CDR3 in DNA: TGTGCCAGCAGTGAGTTGGGACAGGGAGTCGGAGAGACCCAGTACTTC.

This clone was observed once. The genes are TRBV25-1 and TRBJ1-4; D remains unclear. Germline CDR1 is MGHDK and CDR2 is SYGVNS. Trimming cost V 2 bases and J 4 bases, with 14 bases left between them. The CDR3 consists of 16 residues. The CDR3 is CASSELFAGINEKLFF. The CDR3, as DNA: TGTGCCAGCAGTGAACTCTTCGCTGGTATTAATGAAAAACTGTTTTTT.

The J gene is TRBJ2-7, the V gene TRBV11-2; D not certain. Between the trimmed V and J ends, which lost 0 bases and 4 bases, there was a span of 1 base. The CDR3 sequence is 11 residues long. The germline V gene has CDR1 SGHAT and CDR2 FQNNGV. The CDR3 here is CASSLEYEQYF. The CDR3 nucleotides read TGTGCCAGCAGCTTAGAATACGAGCAGTACTTC.

V usage is TRBV29-1 and J usage is TRBJ2-1, with 16 bases lining up with TRBD2. The junction had 6 bases not matched to a gene; V was cut back by 2 bases and J by 8 bases. Germline V gene sequence: CDR1 SQVTM, CDR2 ANQGSEA. The CDR3 contains 16 residues. This CDR3 is CSVEKGTSGGADEQFF. The CDR3, as DNA: TGCAGCGTTGAAAAAGGGACTAGCGGGGGGGCAGATGAGCAGTTCTTC.

The chain is built from TRBV9 and TRBJ2-2; D unresolved. The V gene lost 4 bases and the J gene lost 1 base, with 8 bases spanning the gap. CDR1 is SGDLS and CDR2 is YYNGEE in the germline V gene. The CDR3 is made up of 14 amino acids. CDR3 region: CASSRVENTGELFF. CDR3 nucleotide sequence: TGTGCCAGCAGCCGCGTAGAGAACACCGGGGAGCTGTTTTTT.

This chain uses TRBV19 with TRBJ2-3; unclear D gene. The CDR3 loop spans 11 amino acids. The germline V and J ends were trimmed by 6 bases and 3 bases, with 4 bases remaining between them. Germline V gene data show CDR1 as LNHDA and CDR2 as SQIVND (reference sequence). The CDR3 DNA sequence: TGTGCCAGTAGAGAGACAGATACGCAGTATTTT. Amino acids: CASRETDTQYF.

As for this clone: The junction departs from germline at one end; a sequencing error may be responsible. The CDR3 is CASSFETMGVFSF. CDR3 nucleotides: TGCGCCAGCAGCTTTGAAACGATGGGGGTTTTCTCCTTC. The chain uses TRBV5-1 and TRBJ2-7; either TRBD1 or TRBD2 may fit D (5 bases each). The CDR3 has 13 residues. Per germline, CDR1 SGHRS and CDR2 YFSETQ. Looking up the rest from reference TRBV5-1 and TRBJ2-7 gives the full variable domain: KAGVTQTPRYLIKTRGQQVTLSCSPISGHRSVSWYQQTPGQGLQFLFEYFSETQRNKGNFPGRFSGRQFSNSRSEMNVSTLELGDSALYLCASSFETMGVFSFGPGTRLTVT.

The CDR3 DNA is TGTGCCAGCAGCCCCCGGGGATCTGGGGATCAGCCCCAGCATTTT. Protein: CASSPRGSGDQPQHF. This chain connects TRBV6-1 to TRBJ1-5; no clear D gene. V lost 6 bases and J 5 bases, leaving 17 bases between the germline ends. This CDR3 has 15 amino acids. Per germline, CDR1 MNHNS and CDR2 SASEGT.

This chain uses TRBV25-1 with TRBJ1-2, with 12 bases fitting TRBD1. The V segment lost 4 bases and the J segment 3 bases; nucleotides outside the gene matches: 9. Germline CDR1 MGHDK, CDR2 SYGVNS. This CDR3 region has 17 residues. The CDR3 DNA sequence: TGTGCCAGCAGTGGCCGGGACAGGGGGCTATATGACTATGGCTACACCTTC. Translated: CASSGRDRGLYDYGYTF.

The rearrangement uses TRBV4-2 and TRBJ2-3; TRBD1 matches 7 bases. From germline, CDR1 is LGHNA and CDR2 YNFKEQ. V lost 2 bases and J lost 3; bases outside the gene matches: 2. The CDR3 loop spans 14 amino acids. The chain's CDR3 is CASSQKQGTDTQYF. CDR3 sequence (DNA): TGTGCCAGCAGCCAAAAACAGGGGACAGATACGCAGTATTTT.

The chain couples TRBV29-1 to TRBJ2-1; the match to TRBD2 covers 10 bases. The CDR3 extends over 17 amino acids. V lost 3 bases and J lost 5; bases outside the gene matches: 13. CDR1 is SQVTM, CDR2 ANQGSEA, per germline. CDR3 amino acids: CSVDRGGSGGTNNEQFF. CDR3 DNA sequence: TGCAGCGTTGATAGGGGGGGTAGCGGGGGGACAAACAATGAGCAGTTCTTC.

This clone was detected many times. One end of the junction varies from germline; a read error may be responsible. The rearrangement links TRBV2 to TRBJ1-4, with D possibly being TRBD1 (6 bases). The germline gives CDR1 SNHLY, CDR2 FYNNEI. This CDR3 spans 13 amino acids. The CDR3 nucleotides read TGTGCCAGCAGTGGACTGGGACAAAAAAAACCTGTCTTT. It specifies CASSGLGQKKPVF.

The chain combines TRBV7-8 with TRBJ1-1; TRBD1 agrees at 8 bases. Germline-derived CDR1 and CDR2 are SGHVS and FQNEAQ. The CDR3 is made up of 15 amino acids. The ends lost 5 bases at V and 1 base at J; junction bases unmatched: 6. CDR3 region: CASSTWTGRNTEAFF. DNA for the CDR3: TGTGCCAGCAGCACATGGACAGGGCGGAACACTGAAGCTTTCTTT.

This clone showed up just once. This chain links TRBV9 with TRBJ2-1; 7 bases line up with TRBD2. Germline V gene lookup returns CDR1 SGDLS and CDR2 YYNGEE. The CDR3 totals 16 residues. The junction had 8 bases not matched to a gene; V was cut back by 5 bases and J by 0 bases. CDR3: CASRPSGTSSYNEQFF. The CDR3 coding sequence is TGTGCCAGCAGACCTAGCGGAACGAGCTCCTACAATGAGCAGTTCTTC.

The CDR3, as DNA: TGTGCCAGCAGTGACCGGGGGCGCGTGAATGGCTACACCTTC. This gives the protein CASSDRGRVNGYTF. This sequence joins TRBV25-1 and TRBJ1-2; D may be TRBD1 (6 bases). Germline V gives CDR1 MGHDK, CDR2 SYGVNS. V lost 3 bases and J lost 6, with 14 bases in between. The CDR3 length is 14 residues.

The chain links TRBV7-3 to TRBJ2-5, with unresolved D. The CDR3 totals 13 residues. Looked up from germline, CDR1 is SGHTA and CDR2 is FQGTGA. Trimming cost V 2 bases and J 5 bases, with 9 bases left between them. CDR3 in DNA: TGTGCCAGCAGCTTATGGGTGGGGGAGACCCAGTACTTC. It yields the protein CASSLWVGETQYF. The full variable domain, in which reference TRBV7-3 and TRBJ2-5 provide the parts outside the CDR3, is GAGVSQTPSNKVTEKGKYVELRCDPISGHTALYWYRQSLGQGPEFLIYFQGTGAADDSGLPNDRFFAVRPEGSVSTLKIQRTERGDSAVYLCASSLWVGETQYFGPGTRLLVL.

The rearrangement uses TRBV19 and TRBJ2-1, with TRBD2 matching over 13 bases. This CDR3 spans 19 amino acids. Looked up from germline, CDR1 is LNHDA and CDR2 is SQIVND (reference sequence). V gave up 4 bases and J gave up 0 bases; unmatched junction bases: 9. The CDR3 reads CASSTIPGLAGSSYNEQFF. In nucleotides, the CDR3 is TGTGCCAGTAGTACCATACCGGGACTAGCGGGAAGCTCCTACAATGAGCAGTTCTTC.

The chain couples TRBV7-2 to TRBJ1-4; 7 bases agree with TRBD1. The CDR3 runs to 14 residues. Looked up from germline, CDR1 is SGHTA and CDR2 is FQGNSA. V trimming: 5 bases; J trimming: 4 bases; junction bases outside the gene matches: 4. The CDR3 loop is CASSQGGFNEKLFF. CDR3 nucleotide sequence: TGTGCCAGCAGCCAGGGGGGCTTTAATGAAAAACTGTTTTTT.

The chain recombines TRBV2 with TRBJ1-6; D is undetermined. With 2 bases removed from V and 8 bases from J, the gap between germline ends came to 7 bases. The CDR3 runs 13 residues. Germline CDR1 and CDR2: SNHLY and FYNNEI. The CDR3 nucleotides are TGTGCCAGCAGTGAAACGGGATATTCACCCCTCCACTTT. It specifies CASSETGYSPLHF.

This clone appeared a few times. The chain combines TRBV21-1 with TRBJ1-5. TRBV21-1 is recorded as a pseudogene. The length of the CDR3 is 14 residues. For the CDR3, the DNA is TGTGCCAGCAGCAAAGCGCACAAGGGAGGGCCCCAGCATTTT. Protein sequence: CASSKAHKGGPQHF.